These 15 T cell receptor beta chains came from one sample sequenced in a study of T-cell memory formation after mild COVID-19. Each CDR3 protein gets one entry after TCRdb re-called the 5' RACE reads with MiXCR. The sample gives 550,000 to 600,000 distinct CDR3 sequences, 17% of which show up once; about 8.1% is in the top ten. Input material: PBMCs or a T cell subset sorted from them (not recorded which). All receptors come from an adult woman who had mild COVID-19 (a few samples of this study predate the infection). Cell type and time point are not known.

The gene calls are TRBV29-1 and TRBJ2-7; the D gene is possibly TRBD1 (6 bases). From germline, CDR1 is SQVTM and CDR2 ANQGSEA. The CDR3 length is 13 residues. V was trimmed by 5 bases and J by 0 bases, leaving 11 bases between them. The CDR3 sequence is CSVSQGTSYEQYF. The CDR3 bases are TGCAGCGTTTCGCAGGGGACCTCCTACGAGCAGTACTTC.

This chain joins TRBV12-3 or TRBV12-4 and TRBJ2-5; 12 positions agree with TRBD2. V dropped 6 bases and J dropped 4; count of bases not matched to a gene: 15. CDR3 size: 18 residues. The CDR3: CASSRHVLAGGRGETQYF. CDR3 sequence (DNA): TGTGCCAGCAGCCGGCACGTTCTAGCGGGAGGGCGGGGAGAGACCCAGTACTTC.

This chain connects TRBV30 to TRBJ2-7; TRBD1 matches at 9 bases. Germline CDR1 and CDR2: GTSNPN and SVGIG (reference sequence). Germline trimming cut 4 bases from V and 3 bases from J; bases unmatched to any gene: 7. The CDR3 is 14 amino acids. CDR3 in DNA: TGTGCCTGGACGCTCCGGGACAGGGTCTACGAGCAGTACTTC. As protein: CAWTLRDRVYEQYF.

This clonotype is a singleton in its sample. CDR3 in amino acids: CASSILDSGMNTEAFF. The CDR3 coding sequence is TGTGCCAGCAGTATACTGGACAGCGGTATGAACACTGAAGCTTTCTTT. The chain couples TRBV12-3 or TRBV12-4 to TRBJ1-1; TRBD1 is a possible D gene (6 bases). The ends were cut back, 5 bases at V and 0 bases at J, with 16 bases in the middle. The CDR3 totals 16 residues.

The V and J genes are TRBV27 and TRBJ2-2; D gene uncertain. V was cut by 8 bases and J by 3 bases, with 7 bases left in between. Per germline, CDR1 MNHEY and CDR2 SMNVEV (reference sequence). This CDR3 has 12 residues. CDR3 in DNA: TGTGCCAGCGGACGGGACACCGGGGAGCTGTTTTTT. Translation gives CASGRDTGELFF.

In this sample, this clonotype turned up a few times. CDR3: CASSQWTSQNTGELFF. DNA for the CDR3: TGTGCCAGCAGCCAATGGACTAGCCAGAACACCGGGGAGCTGTTTTTT. The rearrangement joins TRBV7-9 to TRBJ2-2; 8 bases align to TRBD2. The V gene's germline CDR1 is SEHNR and CDR2 FQNEAQ (reference sequence). The V and J ends lost 5 bases and 1 base, in that order; junction bases with no gene match: 6. This CDR3 comprises 16 residues.

This chain connects TRBV5-1 to TRBJ1-2, with D possibly matching TRBD1 (6 bases). The V and J ends lost 0 bases and 4 bases respectively, with 13 bases between them. This CDR3 comprises 15 residues. Germline V lookup: CDR1 SGHRS, CDR2 YFSETQ. CDR3 sequence (DNA): TGCGCCAGCAGCTTGGTGGACAGAGCCACCTATGGCTACACCTTC. Translating gives CASSLVDRATYGYTF.

This clonotype turned up a few times. V gene TRBV20-1 combines with J gene TRBJ2-2; D is possibly TRBD2 (5 bases). The germline V and J ends were trimmed by 3 bases and 4 bases, with 15 bases remaining between them. The CDR3 contains 15 residues. The germline gives CDR1 DFQATT, CDR2 SNEGSKA (reference sequence). The CDR3 sequence is CSARRSLASTGELFF. CDR3 nucleotide sequence: TGCAGTGCTAGGAGGTCCTTAGCGAGCACCGGGGAGCTGTTTTTT.

This clonotype was seen more than once but under ten times. The CDR3 loop reads CASSRGEYEQYF. Written as DNA, the CDR3 is TGTGCCAGCAGCAGGGGAGAATACGAGCAGTACTTC. The J gene is TRBJ2-7, the V gene TRBV5-6, with D perhaps assigned TRBD1 or TRBD2 (5 bases each). The ends were cut back, 4 bases at V and 4 bases at J, with 9 bases in the middle. From germline, CDR1 is SGHDT and CDR2 YYEEEE. The CDR3 covers 12 residues.

In this sample, this clonotype turned up many times. The chain links TRBV12-3 or TRBV12-4 to TRBJ1-6; D unresolved. The CDR3 is made up of 11 amino acids. Trimming removed 2 bases at V and 12 bases at J, with 5 bases between. The CDR3 DNA reads as TGTGCCAGCAGTTTACGGGGACCCCTCCACTTT. Protein: CASSLRGPLHF.

This clonotype was seen a few times. This chain joins TRBV28 and TRBJ1-2; the D is unclear. The CDR3 extends over 15 amino acids. V lost 4 bases to trimming and J lost 0 bases, with 12 bases between them. Per the germline V gene, CDR1 is MDHEN and CDR2 is SYDVKM. The CDR3 nucleotides read TGTGCCAGCAGTTCCCCCGGAAGATCTAACTATGGCTACACCTTC. Its protein is CASSSPGRSNYGYTF.

The sample holds a few counts of this clonotype. The chain has TRBV18 and TRBJ1-1; the D gene is possibly TRBD1 (5 bases). The germline V gene has CDR1 KGHSH and CDR2 LQKENI. V was shortened by 3 bases and J by 1 base, with 9 bases between the two germline ends. This CDR3 contains 14 residues. CDR3 coding DNA: TGTGCCAGCTCACCTCGGGGGTCGAACACTGAAGCTTTCTTT. This sequence encodes CASSPRGSNTEAFF.

This clonotype came up a few times. The genes are TRBV10-3 and TRBJ2-3; 12 bases are a match to TRBD2. V lost 0 bases and J lost 0; bases outside the gene matches: 7. CDR3 length equals 19 residues. Germline V gives CDR1 ENHRY, CDR2 SYGVKD. The CDR3 spells CAISESKLAGGRSTDTQYF. Here the CDR3 DNA reads TGTGCCATCAGTGAGTCCAAACTAGCGGGGGGCCGGAGCACAGATACGCAGTATTTT.

A few counts support this clonotype. The chain is built from TRBV24-1 and TRBJ2-5; the match to TRBD1 covers 9 bases. Trimming removed 0 bases from V and 3 bases from J; junction bases left unmatched: 4. In germline, CDR1 is KGHDR, CDR2 SFDVKD. This CDR3 is 16 amino acids long. The CDR3 here is CATSDLQGQGKETQYF. In DNA form, the CDR3 reads TGTGCCACCAGTGATTTGCAGGGACAGGGAAAAGAGACCCAGTACTTC.

This clonotype was seen only a few times. The chain combines TRBV7-2 with TRBJ2-5; D call uncertain. Trimming took off 5 bases at V and 4 bases at J, with 11 bases between the two ends. This CDR3 spans 13 amino acids. From germline, CDR1 is SGHTA and CDR2 FQGNSA. CDR3 bases: TGTGCCAGCAGCAAGGACCACGGAGAGACCCAGTACTTC. Its translation is CASSKDHGETQYF.